This paragraph covers one TCR beta chain sequence. Its antigen is unknown. The data originate from a study of blood T cells in healthy people across ages. Whole-study results and caveats: The percentage of naive T cells correlated strongly with TCR beta diversity. Investigators viewed diversity estimates from one million T cells as underestimates, the study reported.

The V gene lost 2 bases and the J gene lost 3 bases, with 12 bases spanning the gap. From germline, CDR1 is SGHTA and CDR2 FQGNSA. This CDR3 is 15 amino acids long. A sample-barcoded 5' primer and a J-beta primer mix were used in a second PCR of about 7 to 11 cycles. A template-switch adaptor containing 12 random nucleotides labeled each cDNA molecule. TCRdb processed the 5' RACE reads anew with MiXCR; each CDR3 protein has one entry. The data show around 800,000 distinct CDR3 sequences, with about 53% seen just once and around 41% held by the top ten. Sequenced sample: blood. The V and J genes are TRBV7-2 and TRBJ2-3; D remains ambiguous. The TCR comes from a man older than 75 in good health. In DNA form, the CDR3 reads TGTGCCAGCAGCTTAATCTTGGGAAGAACAGATACGCAGTATTTT. It codes for CASSLILGRTDTQYF.